This paragraph reports one T cell receptor beta chain. Random hexamers primed reverse transcription of 0.5 to 1 ug RNA. Via MiXCR, TCRdb re-called the immunoSEQ multiplex PCR reads, giving one row per CDR3 protein. This sample has nearly 110,000 distinct CDR3 sequences, with roughly 95% found just once. The record originates from a study of CD8 T cells in Susac syndrome. V shed 4 bases and J 3 bases; nucleotides not matched to a gene: 5. The CDR3 is made up of 15 amino acids. The V gene's germline CDR1 is SGDLS and CDR2 YYNGEE. The TCR sequence derives from a human donor with Susac syndrome. This chain uses TRBV9 with TRBJ2-2; 8 nucleotides agree with TRBD1. The specimen was CD8+ T cells from PBMCs. This CDR3 is CASSPRDRHTGELFF. Here the CDR3 DNA reads TGTGCCAGCAGCCCCCGGGACAGGCACACCGGGGAGCTGTTTTTT. The whole variable domain, remainder taken from reference TRBV9 and TRBJ2-2, is DSGVTQTPKHLITATGQRVTLRCSPRSGDLSVYWYQQSLDQGLQFLIQYYNGEERAKGNILERFSAQQFPDLHSELNLSSLELGDSALYFCASSPRDRHTGELFFGEGSRLTVL.